Shown below are 5 T cell receptor beta chains from a single sample sequenced in a study of T cell responses to AZD1222 COVID-19 vaccine. Measured with immunoSEQ multiplex PCR; TCRdb has only the in-frame clones, and not every one. Here the sample spans over 100,000 clones, more than 75% being singletons. The specimen comprised peripheral blood, sampled 28 days after the second AZD1222 dose. All receptors derive from an adult who received the AZD1222 COVID-19 vaccine.

The chain has TRBV28 and TRBJ1-5; no clear D. The CDR3 loop spans 13 amino acids. Germline assignment: CDR1 MDHEN and CDR2 SYDVKM. V was shortened by 6 bases and J by 7 bases, with 13 bases between the two germline ends. The CDR3 DNA is TGTGCCAGCAGGGTGAGGGTATGGCAGCCCCAGCATTTT. Translated, it gives CASRVRVWQPQHF.

The chain couples TRBV19 to TRBJ2-6; 10 bases agree with TRBD1. There are 17 residues in the CDR3. J gave up 0 bases and V 6 bases, and 5 bases lay outside the gene matches. Germline V gene sequence: CDR1 LNHDA, CDR2 SQIVND (reference sequence). This CDR3 reads CASSQGQGPSGANVLTF. Here the CDR3 DNA reads TGTGCCAGTAGCCAGGGACAGGGGCCCTCTGGGGCCAACGTCCTGACTTTC.

Here the CDR3 DNA reads TGTGCCAGCAGTTTTGGTTATGTTGGTGGATCGAGCTACGAGCAGTACTTC. It yields the protein CASSFGYVGGSSYEQYF. V usage is TRBV28 and J usage is TRBJ2-7, with D hard to call. The CDR3 consists of 17 residues. Germline V CDR1 and CDR2: MDHEN, SYDVKM. The germline V and J ends were trimmed by 3 bases and 3 bases, with 21 bases remaining between them.

The V and J genes are TRBV4-1 and TRBJ2-1; the D call may be TRBD1 or TRBD2 (6 bases each). The CDR3 is 17 amino acids. The V gene lost 1 base and the J gene lost 2 bases, with 15 bases spanning the gap. Germline V gives CDR1 MGHRA, CDR2 YSYEKL. In DNA, the CDR3 is TGCGCCAGCAGCCAAGGGACAGTCGGGGGTACCTACAATGAGCAGTTCTTC. Translation: CASSQGTVGGTYNEQFF.

This clone has a count of ten or more. The V and J genes are TRBV9 and TRBJ2-2; TRBD2 matches 8 bases. The trim removed 3 bases at V and 0 bases at J, leaving 22 bases unmatched. The CDR3 sequence is 22 residues long. In germline, CDR1 is SGDLS, CDR2 YYNGEE. DNA for the CDR3: TGTGCCAGCAGCGCCGGGATTTCGGCCAGCGGGAGACCTTTTTCGAACACCGGGGAGCTGTTTTTT. Translation gives CASSAGISASGRPFSNTGELFF.